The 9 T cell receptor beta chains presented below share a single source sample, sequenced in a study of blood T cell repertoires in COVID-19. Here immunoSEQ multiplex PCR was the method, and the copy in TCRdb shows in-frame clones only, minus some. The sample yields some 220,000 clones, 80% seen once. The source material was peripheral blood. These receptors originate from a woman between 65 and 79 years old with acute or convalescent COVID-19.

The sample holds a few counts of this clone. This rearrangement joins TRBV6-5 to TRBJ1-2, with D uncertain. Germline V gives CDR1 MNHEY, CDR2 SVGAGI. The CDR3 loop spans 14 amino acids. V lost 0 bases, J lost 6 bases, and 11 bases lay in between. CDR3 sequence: CASSYSLVANGYTF. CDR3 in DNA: TGTGCCAGCAGTTACTCGCTCGTAGCGAATGGCTACACCTTC.

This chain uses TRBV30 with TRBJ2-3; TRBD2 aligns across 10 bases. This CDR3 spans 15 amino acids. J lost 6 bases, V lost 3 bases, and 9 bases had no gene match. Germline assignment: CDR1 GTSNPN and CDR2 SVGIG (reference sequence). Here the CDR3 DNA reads TGTGCCTGGAGAAGAGCGGGGGGGCCACATGATACGCAGTATTTT. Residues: CAWRRAGGPHDTQYF.

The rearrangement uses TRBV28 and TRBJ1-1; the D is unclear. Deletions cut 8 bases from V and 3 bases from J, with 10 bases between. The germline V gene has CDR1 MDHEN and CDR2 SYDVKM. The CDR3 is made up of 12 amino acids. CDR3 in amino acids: CASDKLYTEAFF. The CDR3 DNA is TGTGCCAGCGACAAGTTATACACTGAAGCTTTCTTT.

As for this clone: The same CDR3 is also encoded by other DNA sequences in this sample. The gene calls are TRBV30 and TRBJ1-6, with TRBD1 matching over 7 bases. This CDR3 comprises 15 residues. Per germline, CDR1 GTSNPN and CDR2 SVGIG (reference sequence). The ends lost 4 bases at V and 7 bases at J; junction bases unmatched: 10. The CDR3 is CAWTLAGGRNSPLHF. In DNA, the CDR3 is TGTGCCTGGACCCTAGCAGGGGGGAGGAATTCACCCCTCCACTTT.

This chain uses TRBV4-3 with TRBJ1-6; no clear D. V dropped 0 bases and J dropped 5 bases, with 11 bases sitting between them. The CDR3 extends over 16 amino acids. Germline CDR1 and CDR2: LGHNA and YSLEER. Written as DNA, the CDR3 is TGCGCCAGCAGCCAAGAGAGAGGGATCAATAATTCACCCCTCCACTTT. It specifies CASSQERGINNSPLHF.

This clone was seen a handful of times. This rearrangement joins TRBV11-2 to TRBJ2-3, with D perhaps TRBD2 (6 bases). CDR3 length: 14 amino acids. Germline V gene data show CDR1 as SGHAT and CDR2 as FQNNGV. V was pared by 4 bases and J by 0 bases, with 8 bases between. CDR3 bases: TGTGCCAGCAGCTCACTAGCCAGCACAGATACGCAGTATTTT. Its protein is CASSSLASTDTQYF. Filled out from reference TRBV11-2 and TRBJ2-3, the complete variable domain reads EAGVAQSPRYKIIEKRQSVAFWCNPISGHATLYWYQQILGQGPKLLIQFQNNGVVDDSQLPKDRFSAERLKGVDSTLKIQPAKLEDSAVYLCASSSLASTDTQYFGPGTRLTVL.

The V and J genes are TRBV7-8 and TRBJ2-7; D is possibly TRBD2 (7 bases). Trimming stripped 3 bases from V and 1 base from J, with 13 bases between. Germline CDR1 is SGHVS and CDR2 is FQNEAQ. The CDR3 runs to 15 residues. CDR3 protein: CASSFQGGGSYEQYF. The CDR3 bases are TGTGCCAGCAGCTTCCAGGGAGGGGGTTCCTACGAGCAGTACTTC.

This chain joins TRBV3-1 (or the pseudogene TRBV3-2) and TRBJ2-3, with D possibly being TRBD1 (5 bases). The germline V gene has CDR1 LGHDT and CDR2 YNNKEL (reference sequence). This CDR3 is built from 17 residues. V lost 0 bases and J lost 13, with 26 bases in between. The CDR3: CASSQEGRFSSTSTEYF. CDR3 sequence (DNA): TGTGCCAGCAGCCAAGAGGGGCGATTCTCCTCTACAAGCACAGAGTATTTT.

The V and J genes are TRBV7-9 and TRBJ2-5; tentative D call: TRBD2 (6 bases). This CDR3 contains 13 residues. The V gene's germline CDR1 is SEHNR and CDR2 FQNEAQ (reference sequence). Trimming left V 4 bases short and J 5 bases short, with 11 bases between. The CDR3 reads CASSSTRGETQYF. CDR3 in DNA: TGTGCCAGCAGCTCCACTCGGGGGGAGACCCAGTACTTC.